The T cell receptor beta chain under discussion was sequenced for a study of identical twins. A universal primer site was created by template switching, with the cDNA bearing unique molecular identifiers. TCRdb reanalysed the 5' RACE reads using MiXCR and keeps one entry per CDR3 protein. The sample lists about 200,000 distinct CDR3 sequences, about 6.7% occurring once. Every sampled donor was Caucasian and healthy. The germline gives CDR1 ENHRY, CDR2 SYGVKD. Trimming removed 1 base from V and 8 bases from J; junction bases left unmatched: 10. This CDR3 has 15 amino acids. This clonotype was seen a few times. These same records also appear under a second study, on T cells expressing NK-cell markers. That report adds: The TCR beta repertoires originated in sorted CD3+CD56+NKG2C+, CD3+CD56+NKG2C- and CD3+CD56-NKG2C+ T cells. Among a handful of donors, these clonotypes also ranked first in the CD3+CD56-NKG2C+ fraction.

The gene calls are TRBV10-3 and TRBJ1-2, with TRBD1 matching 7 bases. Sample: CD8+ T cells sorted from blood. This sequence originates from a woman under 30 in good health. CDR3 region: CAISELPGQSSGYTF. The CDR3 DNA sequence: TGTGCCATCAGTGAGTTGCCGGGACAGAGTTCAGGCTACACCTTC.